This TCR beta chain was recovered during a study of blood T cell repertoires in COVID-19. Turning to the study itself: The United States, Italy and Spain supplied acute and convalescent COVID-19 samples. Sample material is recorded as cDNA or gDNA derived from T cells, B-cell-depleted T cells, or PBMCs.

There are 14 residues in the CDR3. Trimming removed 3 bases at V and 5 bases at J, with 14 bases between. The germline CDR1 and CDR2 sequences are SGDLS and YYNGEE. Sequenced by immunoSEQ multiplex PCR; TCRdb stores in-frame clones only, minus some. The table includes approximately 260,000 clones, around 87% detected once. This clonotype originated in a man between 18 and 29 years old with active or convalescent COVID-19. The V call is TRBV9, the J call TRBJ1-1; a possible D gene is TRBD1 (6 bases). The specimen sequenced was peripheral blood. The CDR3 protein is CASSDRDIATEAFF. CDR3 bases: TGTGCCAGCAGCGACCGGGACATTGCGACTGAAGCTTTCTTT. Combining the CDR3 with reference TRBV9 and TRBJ1-1 gives the whole variable domain DSGVTQTPKHLITATGQRVTLRCSPRSGDLSVYWYQQSLDQGLQFLIQYYNGEERAKGNILERFSAQQFPDLHSELNLSSLELGDSALYFCASSDRDIATEAFFGQGTRLTVV.